This T cell receptor (beta chain) was profiled in a study of T-cell memory formation after mild COVID-19. TCRdb redid the calling of the 5' RACE reads with MiXCR, one entry per CDR3 protein. The repertoire has about 340,000 distinct CDR3 sequences, 20% to 25% of them found once; the top ten carry 21%. The CDR3 is 14 residues long. V lost 3 bases and J 2 bases, leaving 11 bases between the germline ends. From germline, CDR1 is KGHSH and CDR2 LQKENI. The source material was PBMCs or a T cell subset sorted from them (not recorded which). The rearrangement joins TRBV18 to TRBJ2-7; no clear D. The origin of this receptor is a young man who had mild COVID-19 (a few samples of this study predate the infection). Cell type and time point are not known. The CDR3 region has the DNA TGTGCCAGCTCACCGACCGCTGCGCCCTACGAGCAGTACTTC. It encodes CASSPTAAPYEQYF.